The entry below describes one T cell receptor beta chain. The authors reverse transcribed about 0.5 to 1 ug RNA with random hexamers. Amplification of TCR beta CDR3 spanned 54 Vbeta and 13 Jbeta via immunoSEQ multiplex PCR. MiXCR was run by TCRdb on the immunoSEQ multiplex PCR reads, yielding one entry per CDR3 protein. The repertoire includes approximately 110,000 distinct CDR3 sequences, 90% to 95% of them detected once, and around 0.087% sits in the top ten. The sample is drawn from a study of CD8 T cells in Susac syndrome. This CDR3 is 16 amino acids long. The V segment lost 5 bases and the J segment 5 bases; nucleotides outside the gene matches: 15.

The sequenced sample was CD4+ T cells from PBMCs. J is TRBJ2-7 and V is TRBV12-3 or TRBV12-4, with 7 bases fitting TRBD1. The TCR sequence derives from a human donor in good health. The CDR3 here is CASSPLQGQYDHEQYF. The CDR3 coding sequence is TGTGCCAGCAGTCCGTTACAGGGGCAATACGACCACGAGCAGTACTTC.